Following are 8 T cell receptor beta chains from one sample sequenced in a study of Graves' ophthalmopathy and Graves' hyperthyroidism. Amplified TCR beta CDR3 regions were obtained using RNA transcripts as template. The workflow started with a first-round RT-PCR run with HTBI primers and then moved on to a second-round multiplex PCR. TCRdb itself ran the multiplex PCR reads through MiXCR, one entry per CDR3 protein. This table holds a few hundred thousand distinct CDR3 sequences, about 40% found once. The material sequenced was peripheral blood or thyroid tissue (not recorded which). These TCRs come from an adult man with Graves' hyperthyroidism.

This clonotype turned up a few times. The chain combines TRBV30 with TRBJ2-6, with D maybe TRBD1 (6 bases). The CDR3 runs to 14 residues. CDR1 is GTSNPN, CDR2 SVGIG, per germline (reference sequence). The V end was cut by 4 bases, the J end by 2 bases, with 9 bases between. The CDR3: CAWINRAGANVLTF. The CDR3 region has the DNA TGTGCCTGGATAAACAGGGCTGGGGCCAACGTCCTGACTTTC.

This rearrangement joins TRBV6-6 to TRBJ2-5, with 7 bases aligning to TRBD2. This CDR3 region has 16 residues. Germline V gene sequence: CDR1 MNHNY, CDR2 SVGAGI (reference sequence). V shed 6 bases, J shed 5 bases, and the junction held 15 bases outside the gene matches. This CDR3 reads CASRTPGLPGRETQYF. Written as DNA, the CDR3 is TGTGCCAGCAGAACCCCCGGACTACCCGGGAGGGAGACCCAGTACTTC.

Comment on this clonotype: A much larger clone sits a single nucleotide away, making a read error possible. No conserved phenylalanine or tryptophan is present at the end of the CDR3, so a read error is the likely explanation. The rearrangement uses TRBV29-1 and TRBJ1-2; 9 bases fit TRBD1. CDR3 length: 16 amino acids. In germline, CDR1 is SQVTM, CDR2 ANQGSEA. V dropped 6 bases and J dropped 2; count of bases not matched to a gene: 13. The DNA of the CDR3 is TGCAGCGTAGAGACCGGGACAGGGCCCCCGAACTATGGCTACACCTCC. This translates into CSVETGTGPPNYGYTS.

The table lists this clonotype with many counts. The genes are TRBV6-6 and TRBJ1-1; tentative D call: TRBD1 (6 bases). This CDR3 comprises 12 residues. Looked up from germline, CDR1 is MNHNY and CDR2 is SVGAGI (reference sequence). V was trimmed by 5 bases and J by 6 bases, leaving 10 bases between them. This chain's CDR3 is CASSRGKSEAFF. The CDR3 DNA follows: TGTGCCAGCAGTAGGGGGAAGTCTGAAGCTTTCTTT.

This clonotype was seen repeatedly, ten times or more. This chain links TRBV5-8 with TRBJ1-2; D is perhaps TRBD1 (5 bases). CDR3 length equals 13 residues. The V end was cut by 0 bases, the J end by 7 bases, with 10 bases between. Germline CDR1 and CDR2: SGHTS and YDEGEE. CDR3 residues: CASSLGGAGGYTF. The CDR3 DNA reads as TGTGCCAGCAGCTTGGGAGGGGCTGGTGGCTACACCTTC.

A word on this clonotype: A much more abundant neighbour one base away suggests this may be a read error. The CDR3 loop is CASSIVSGTSYEQNF. CDR3 sequence (DNA): TGTGCCAGTAGTATAGTGTCCGGGACATCCTACGAGCAGAACTTC. The chain couples TRBV19 to TRBJ2-7; weak D call: TRBD1 (6 bases). CDR1 LNHDA and CDR2 SQIVND come from the germline V gene (reference sequence). CDR3 size: 15 residues.

This clonotype was observed at least ten times. The rearrangement uses TRBV4-1 and TRBJ2-7; perhaps TRBD2 as D (5 bases). The CDR3 has 13 residues. Germline V gene data show CDR1 as MGHRA and CDR2 as YSYEKL. The V end lost 3 bases, the J end lost 2 bases, and 8 bases lay between the germline ends. DNA for the CDR3: TGCGCCAGCAGCCAGCTAGCAACCTACGAGCAGTACTTC. Translated: CASSQLATYEQYF.

This clonotype was picked up many times. The chain uses TRBV9 and TRBJ1-2, with 7 bases aligning to TRBD1. The CDR3 consists of 11 residues. Trimming removed 5 bases from V and 7 bases from J; junction bases left unmatched: 2. The germline CDR1 and CDR2 sequences are SGDLS and YYNGEE. This CDR3 reads CASRTGLGYTF. The CDR3 DNA reads TGTGCCAGCAGGACAGGGCTTGGCTACACCTTC.